What follows describes a single TCR beta chain. Its specific antigen is unknown. Nothing much larger sits one base from this clone, and base qualities are not available. Deletion took 2 bases off V and 5 bases off J, with a span of 12 bases between the germline ends. Counted from cysteine to phenylalanine, this CDR3 has 14 amino acids. Only the CDR3 region is kept as DNA, spanning 42 bases read in frame from base 1. Taken from the germline V gene (reference sequence), the CDR1 and CDR2 loops are PRHDT and FYEKMQ. This entry is derived from a study of shared clonotypes between healthy human individuals (dated by TCRdb to the early 2020s). Background for the entire study: The cohort comprised a couple of women and a few men aged 18 to 49 years. To estimate repertoire size and how much clonotype sharing occurs between individuals, the study deeply sequenced the blood TCR repertoires of roughly 5 healthy adults. Per donor, three plates each were used for CD4 naive and CD4 memory, two for CD8 naive, and one for CD8 memory. To increase sequencing depth and limit assay-specific biases, different laboratories used diverse techniques to prepare libraries and sequence TCR repertoires. Each donor's leukapheresis produced roughly between roughly 0.85 and 9.5 billion PBMCs. Results and caveats for the whole study, not just this receptor: Because the study included a small number of donors, the genetic and exposure-history diversity represented was limited. Sampling was restricted to blood, and TCR repertoires in tissue are likely to differ from TCR repertoires in blood. Naive subsets generally had larger estimated clonotype richness than memory subsets did. Across a handful of donors, approximately 5% of naive CD4, approximately 3.6% of naive CD8, under 2.5% of memory CD4, and under 0.45% of memory CD8 clonotypes were shared. Pairwise subsampling led to the expectation that sequencing depth would affect the degree of clonotype sharing among donors. Compared with non-shared clonotypes, clonotypes shared by all four sorted-subset donors had higher generation probabilities. Incomplete sequencing was indicated by rarefaction of sorted-subset datasets, despite the large sequencing depth.

Using the deep immunoSEQ assay, TCR CDR3 regions were amplified from genomic DNA by multiplex PCR. Extracted genomic DNA from each cell subset was spread evenly across all wells of several immunoSEQ 96-well plates, with each plate serving as a replicate. Each replicate PCR for sorted subsets received roughly 200 ng genomic DNA, equal to about 30,000 T cell genomes. Purified libraries were measured with a Qubit 3.0 fluorometer, size-checked on a Bioanalyzer 2100, and measured again with the KAPA Library Quantification kit. Each immunoSEQ 96-well plate was sequenced on its own single-read 150-cycle Illumina NextSeq 550 flow cell. The study's own analysis went as follows. Because only junctional sequences without quality scores were contained in the immunoSEQ output, filtering matching that applied to full-length reads could not be performed. Sequences were annotated with PyIR, a Python wrapper for IgBLAST v1.9, and V/J genes and CDR3 were assigned using IMGT germline references. Reads were removed for weak V/J assignments (E-value above 1e-6), missing CDR3, stop codons, out-of-frame junctions, or ambiguous translated residues. V3J clonotypes were defined as sequences sharing an identical inferred V gene, J gene, and CDR3 amino acid sequence. The percentage overlap between two repertoires was calculated by dividing the number of shared unique clonotypes by the size of the smaller repertoire. Repertoire richness was assessed with RTK rarefaction, the Chao1 estimator, and Recon v2.1 estimates of unobserved clonotypes. For all TCRbeta clonotypes obtained by the gDNA method from four donors, generation probabilities were computed with OLGA. TCRdb obtained this table from immuneACCESS and retained in-frame rearrangements with V and J assigned. These tables miss some clones; where compared with another copy, unresolved V genes account for less than half of the shortfall, and the remainder is unexplained. The DNA gave D and trimming, while V, J and clone size come from that table. The sample data list about 820,000 clones, and 80% to 95% of these were observed just once. The ten most abundant clones make up less than 25% of the sample.

CD8 naive samples were CD45RO-negative cells positively selected for CCR7, giving a CD45RA+CCR7+ population that excluded TemRA cells. Donors were healthy HIV-negative adults with no recently reported acute infections or vaccinations. Every donor was a Caucasian adult residing in Nashville, Tennessee, USA. Blood was obtained by leukapheresis, after which PBMCs were separated by Ficoll-Histopaque density gradient centrifugation and cryopreserved in liquid nitrogen vapor phase. Purity and quantity of every magnetically sorted T cell population were checked by analytical flow cytometry. Genomic DNA was isolated from every sorted fraction and measured by UV absorbance on a Nanodrop 2000c.

The TCR sequence derives from a young man in good health. The specimen was naive CD8+ T cells sorted from blood. Taken with the paper, the label for cell subset or site translates to: CD45RA+CCR7+. The V and J genes are TRBV13 and TRBJ1-2; perhaps TRBD1 is the D gene, with 6 bases matching. The CDR3 reads as follows: CASSLQGRSYGYTF. The DNA sequence follows: TGTGCCAGCAGCTTACAGGGGAGGAGTTATGGCTACACCTTC.